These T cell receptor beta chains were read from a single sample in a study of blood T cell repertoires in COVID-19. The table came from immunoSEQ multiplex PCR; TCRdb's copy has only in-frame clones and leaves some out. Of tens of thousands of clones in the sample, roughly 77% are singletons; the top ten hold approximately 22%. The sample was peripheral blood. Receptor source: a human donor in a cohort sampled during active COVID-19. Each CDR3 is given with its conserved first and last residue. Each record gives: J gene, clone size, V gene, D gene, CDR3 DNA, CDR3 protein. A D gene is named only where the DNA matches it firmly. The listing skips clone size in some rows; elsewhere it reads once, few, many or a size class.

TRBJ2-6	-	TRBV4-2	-	TGTGCCAGCAGCTATACACAGGGCGCGAGCTCTGGGGCCAACGTCCTGACTTTC	CASSYTQGASSGANVLTF
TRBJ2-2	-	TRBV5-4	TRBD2	TGTGCCAGCAGCCCTAGACTAGCGCAGAACACCGGGGAGCTGTTTTTT	CASSPRLAQNTGELFF
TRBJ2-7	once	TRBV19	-	TGTGCCAGTAGTATAGCGGCGGGATACTCATACGAGCAGTACTTC	CASSIAAGYSYEQYF
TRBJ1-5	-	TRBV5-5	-	TGTGCCAGCAGCCCCGGAGGTTTTCGGGTTTTGGATCAGCCCCAGCATTTT	CASSPGGFRVLDQPQHF
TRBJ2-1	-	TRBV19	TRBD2	TGTGCCAGCAGCCCAACCGGGGGGTACAATGAGCAGTTCTTC	CASSPTGGYNEQFF
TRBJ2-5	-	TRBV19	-	TGTGCCAGTAGCCCCCGGGTAGGGGTCGAGACCCAGTACTTC	CASSPRVGVETQYF
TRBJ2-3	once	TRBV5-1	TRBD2	TGCGCCAGTAGGACTAGCGGGAGGGCAGATACGCAGTATTTT	CASRTSGRADTQYF
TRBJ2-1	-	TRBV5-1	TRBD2	TGCGCCAGCAGCTTGGCCTCACTAGCGGCTGGAGGCTACAATGAGCAGTTCTTC	CASSLASLAAGGYNEQFF
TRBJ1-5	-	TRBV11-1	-	TGTGCCAGCAGCCAGGGGTATAGCAATCAGCCCCAGCATTTT	CASSQGYSNQPQHF
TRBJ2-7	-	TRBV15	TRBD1	TGTGCCACCAGCAGAGATTTCGCCGAAGGACAGGCCGAGCAGTACTTC	CATSRDFAEGQAEQYF
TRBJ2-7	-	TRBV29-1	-	TGCAGCGTTGAAGGGCTAGCTTACGAGCAGTACTTC	CSVEGLAYEQYF
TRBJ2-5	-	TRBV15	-	TGTGCCACCAGCCCAAGGAGGGTAGAGACCCAGTACTTC	CATSPRRVETQYF
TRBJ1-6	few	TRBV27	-	TGTGCCAGCAGGACCGGGTCTCGGGATTCACCCCTCCACTTT	CASRTGSRDSPLHF
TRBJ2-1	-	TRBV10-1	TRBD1	TGCGCCAGCAGTGAGTCGAGGACAGGGCTTGAGCAGTTCTTC	CASSESRTGLEQFF
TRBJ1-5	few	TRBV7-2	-	TGTGCCAGCAGCTTGAGAGTCCATAGCAATCAGCCCCAGCATTTT	CASSLRVHSNQPQHF
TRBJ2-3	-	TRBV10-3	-	TGTGCCTCGACTGACAGCACAGATACGCAGTATTTT	CASTDSTDTQYF
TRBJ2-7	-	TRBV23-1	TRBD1	TGCGCCAGCAGTCAATCGGGGTCGTGCGTGCGGGACAGGGCTTACGAGCAGTACTTC	CASSQSGSCVRDRAYEQYF
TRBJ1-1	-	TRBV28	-	TGTGCCAGCAACAGCTATGTCGGGAACACTGAAGCTTTCTTT	CASNSYVGNTEAFF
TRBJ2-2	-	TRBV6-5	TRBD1	TGTGCCAGCAGTTATTATCAGGGGGCGAGCGGGGAGCTGTTTTTT	CASSYYQGASGELFF
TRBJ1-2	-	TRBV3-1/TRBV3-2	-	TGTGCCAGCAGCCAAGATTTTGGGCAGGGCTCTGGCTACACCTTC	CASSQDFGQGSGYTF
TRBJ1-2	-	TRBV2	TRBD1	TGTGCCAGCAGTGAAGGTCGGACAGGGGGTTTGTATGGCTACACCTTC	CASSEGRTGGLYGYTF
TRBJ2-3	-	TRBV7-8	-	TGTGCCAGCTCCCCTGCAGGCACAGATACGCAGTATTTT	CASSPAGTDTQYF
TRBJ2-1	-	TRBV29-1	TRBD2	TGCAGCGTCCCAACTAGCGGGAGCAACAATGAGCAGTTCTTC	CSVPTSGSNNEQFF
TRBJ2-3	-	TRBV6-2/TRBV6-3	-	TGTGCCAGCAGCGAAGCGGCTTACACAGATACGCAGTATTTT	CASSEAAYTDTQYF
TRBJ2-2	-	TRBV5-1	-	TGCGCCAGCAGCTTGGCATCAGGTGGTCGGGAGCTGTTTTTT	CASSLASGGRELFF
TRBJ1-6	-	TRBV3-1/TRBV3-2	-	TGTGCCAGCAGCCGAGGGACTCCCGGCTCCTATAATTCACCCCTCCACTTT	CASSRGTPGSYNSPLHF
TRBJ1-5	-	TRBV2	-	TGTGCCAGCAGAGGCGACAGAAATAGCAATCAGCCCCAGCATTTT	CASRGDRNSNQPQHF
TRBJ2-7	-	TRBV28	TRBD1	TGTGCCAGCAGAGGGGGCCGCGAGCAGTACTTC	CASRGGREQYF
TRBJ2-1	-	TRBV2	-	TGTGCCAGCAGTGATCAGGCTACCTGGGCCAATGAGCAGTTCTTC	CASSDQATWANEQFF
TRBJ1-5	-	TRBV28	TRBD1	TGTGCCAGCAGTTCCCCTTACAGGGGGCTTCAGCCCCAGCATTTT	CASSSPYRGLQPQHF
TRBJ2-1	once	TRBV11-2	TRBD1	TGTGCCAGCAGCTTAGACAGGGGGAGCTACAATGAGCAGTTCTTC	CASSLDRGSYNEQFF
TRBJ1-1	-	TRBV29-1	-	TGCAGCGTTCGACAGACGAACACTGAAGCTTTCTTT	CSVRQTNTEAFF
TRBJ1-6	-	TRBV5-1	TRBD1	TGCGCCAGCACCAGTGGGGACAGGGATCGTGGTTCACCCCTCCACTTT	CASTSGDRDRGSPLHF
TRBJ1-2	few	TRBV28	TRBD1	TGTGCCAGCCGGACAGGAGCTAACTATGGCTACACCTTC	CASRTGANYGYTF
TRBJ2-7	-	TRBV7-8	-	TGTGCCAGCAGCGGGGGGATCAGCTCCTACGAGCAGTACTTC	CASSGGISSYEQYF
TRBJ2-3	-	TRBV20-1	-	TGCAGTGCTAGTTTGGGGGCGGGTGAAACAGATACGCAGTATTTT	CSASLGAGETDTQYF
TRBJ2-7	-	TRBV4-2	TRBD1	TGTGCCAGCAGCCAACGATCAGGGGGTGACTCCTACGAGCAGTACTTC	CASSQRSGGDSYEQYF